This TCR beta chain was observed in a study of T cells in women clearing cervical HPV infection. As for the study in general: Donors had HPV16-related CIN3 or worse; 2 had invasive cancer.

The CDR3 contains 15 residues. CDR1 SEHNR and CDR2 FQNEAQ come from the germline V gene (reference sequence). Study-level points and caveats: CIN3+ cases had significantly higher TCR repertoire richness than controls, but evenness did not differ. Effector/memory and HPV-specific T cells were not isolated, and association timing is unknown.

TCRdb keeps only in-frame clones here, not all; method: immunoSEQ multiplex PCR. Its table records 30,000 or so clones. Points on this clone: What it binds is not known. From the germline J gene comes the end of the CDR3, since the read stops 3 residues before it.

Sequencing was performed on blood buffy coat. V gene TRBV7-9 combines with J gene TRBJ2-3; 9 bases are shared with TRBD2. The TCR sequence derives from a woman aged 18 to 75 with a cervical HPV16 infection that either progressed to CIN3+ or cleared (not recorded which). The CDR3 protein is CASSYLSGGQETQYF. The sequenced part of the CDR3 DNA is TGTGCCAGCAGCTATCTTAGCGGGGGCCAAGAGACG.